This T cell receptor beta chain was retrieved from a study of identical twins. Study-wide results and caveats: One should note that invariant MAIT and iNKT cells could partly confound zero-insertion analyses. Abundant cord blood beta clonotypes carried fewer insertions; memory repertoires showed none. The study drew conclusions from cross-sectional statistical analysis, not from following the same donors.

The CDR3 runs to 15 residues. J lost 0 bases, V lost 10 bases, and 9 bases had no gene match. Germline assignment: CDR1 LNHDA and CDR2 SQIVND (reference sequence). Comment on this clonotype: The antigen is undetermined.

MiXCR was run by TCRdb on the 5' RACE reads, yielding one entry per CDR3 protein. The data contain 350,000 or so distinct CDR3 sequences, roughly 10% of them singletons. Sequencing input: naive T cells sorted from blood. This sequence joins TRBV19 and TRBJ1-5; 7 bases align to TRBD1. The TCR was taken from a woman aged 50 to 60 in good health. The CDR3 nucleotides are TGTGCCACCGGGACAGCACCAATTAGCAATCAGCCCCAGCATTTT. It is translated as CATGTAPISNQPQHF.